This is a list of T cell receptor beta chains from one sample in a study of T cells after yellow fever vaccination. TCRdb reprocessed the 5' RACE reads via MiXCR and lists one record per CDR3 protein. Of about 350,000 distinct CDR3 sequences listed, less than 9.5% are singletons. The source was PBMCs, collected approximately 40 days after the first yellow fever vaccination. Source of these receptors: a man between 18 and 29 years old who received the YFV17D yellow fever vaccine. The CDR3 runs from the conserved cysteine through the conserved F or W. The D gene is left open where the match is weak. Part of the rows lack a size; the others show once, few, many or a class for expanded clones.

D,V,J,size,CDR3,DNA
-,TRBV7-3,TRBJ2-6,-,CASSRDVSGAGANVLTF,TGTGCCAGCAGCCGGGACGTGTCCGGGGCTGGGGCCAACGTCCTGACTTTC
-,TRBV4-1,TRBJ1-4,few,CASSHAGDPNEKLFF,TGCGCCAGCAGCCATGCAGGGGACCCTAATGAAAAACTGTTTTTT
-,TRBV12-3/TRBV12-4,TRBJ2-2,many,CASSFGGTGELFF,TGTGCCAGCAGTTTTGGGGGGACCGGGGAGCTGTTTTTT
-,TRBV6-1,TRBJ2-5,few,CASTPAGALETQYF,TGTGCCAGCACCCCCGCGGGGGCCTTAGAGACCCAGTACTTC
-,TRBV5-1,TRBJ2-5,few,CASSLVGQVGDETQYF,TGCGCCAGCAGCTTGGTCGGCCAGGTAGGCGACGAGACCCAGTACTTC
-,TRBV12-3/TRBV12-4,TRBJ2-1,many,CASSFNVDLWEQFF,TGTGCCAGCAGTTTTAATGTGGATCTTTGGGAGCAGTTCTTC
TRBD2,TRBV20-1,TRBJ2-3,many,CSADTSGDLDTQYF,TGCAGTGCTGACACTAGCGGGGACTTAGATACGCAGTATTTT
-,TRBV29-1,TRBJ2-5,-,CSVEWAGEQETQYF,TGCAGCGTTGAGTGGGCAGGGGAACAAGAGACCCAGTACTTC
TRBD1,TRBV5-1,TRBJ2-2,many,CASRLQGASGELFF,TGCGCCAGCAGACTACAGGGGGCGTCCGGGGAGCTGTTTTTT
-,TRBV4-3,TRBJ2-7,many,CASSQTTAPTYEQYF,TGCGCCAGCAGCCAAACAACGGCTCCAACCTACGAGCAGTACTTC
TRBD1,TRBV6-2/TRBV6-3,TRBJ2-6,-,CASTEDRGDSGANVLTF,TGTGCCAGCACCGAGGACAGGGGGGACTCTGGGGCCAACGTCCTGACTTTC
-,TRBV6-2/TRBV6-3,TRBJ1-1,-,CASSLNWNTEAFF,TGTGCCAGCAGCTTAAATTGGAACACTGAAGCTTTCTTT
-,TRBV29-1,TRBJ1-1,-,CSVDSSLRVAFF,TGCAGCGTTGACAGCAGCCTCCGGGTAGCTTTCTTT
-,TRBV5-1,TRBJ2-3,-,CASSLRPSNTQYF,TGCGCCAGCAGCTTACGTCCGTCAAATACGCAGTATTTT